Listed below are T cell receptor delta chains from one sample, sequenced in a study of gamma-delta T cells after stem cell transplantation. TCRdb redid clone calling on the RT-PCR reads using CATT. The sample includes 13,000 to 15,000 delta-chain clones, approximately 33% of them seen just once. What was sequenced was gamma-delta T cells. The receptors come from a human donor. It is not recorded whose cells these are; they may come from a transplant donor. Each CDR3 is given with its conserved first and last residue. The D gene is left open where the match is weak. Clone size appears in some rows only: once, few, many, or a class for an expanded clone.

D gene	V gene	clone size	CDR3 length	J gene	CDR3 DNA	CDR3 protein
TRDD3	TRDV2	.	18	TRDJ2	TGTGCCTGTGACACGGGTACTGGGGGATACACTTTGACAGCACAACTCTTCTTT	CACDTGTGGYTLTAQLFF
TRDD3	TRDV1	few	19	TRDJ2	TGTGCTCTTGGGGACAACCACCTACCCTACTGGGGGAATGCAGCACAACTCTTCTTT	CALGDNHLPYWGNAAQLFF
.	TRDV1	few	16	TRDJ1	TGTGCTCTTGGGGAATCTTGGGTACAGGGGCCCGATAAACTCATCTTT	CALGESWVQGPDKLIF
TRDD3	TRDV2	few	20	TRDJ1	TGTGCCTGTGACTTACCTTCCCGCTGGGGGATAAGGAGATTCGCCGATAAACTCATCTTT	CACDLPSRWGIRRFADKLIF
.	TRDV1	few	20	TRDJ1	TGTGCTCTTGGGGAACCCGAAGCTATGGGGGGACCGAGGAGGATCGATAAACTCATCTTT	CALGEPEAMGGPRRIDKLIF
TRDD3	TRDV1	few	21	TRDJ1	TGTGCTCTTGGGGAACCAAATCCTAGTTGTCGTACTGGGGACCTTACCGATAAACTCATCTTT	CALGEPNPSCRTGDLTDKLIF
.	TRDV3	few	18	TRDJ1	TGTGCCCTTAGGGTCTCCCCCCGGGGCCTTGGGATGAACGATAAACTCATCTTT	CALRVSPRGLGMNDKLIF
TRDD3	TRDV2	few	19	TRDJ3	TGTGCCCGTGACAAGTACTGGGGGATACGCTCCTGGGACACCCGACAGGTGTTTTTC	CARDKYWGIRSWDTRQVFF
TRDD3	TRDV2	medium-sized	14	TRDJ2	TGTGCCTGTGATACTGGGGGATTGACAGCACAACTCTTCTTT	CACDTGGLTAQLFF
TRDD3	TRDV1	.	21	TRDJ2	TGTGCTCTTGGGGCACATGCCTTCGTCGGGGGATACCCTGGTGTGGCAGCACAACTCTTCTTT	CALGAHAFVGGYPGVAAQLFF
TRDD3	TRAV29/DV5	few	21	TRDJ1	TGTGCAGCAAGCGACGTACCTACCTCGTTGGGGGAAGGAGAGTACACCGATAAACTCATCTTT	CAASDVPTSLGEGEYTDKLIF
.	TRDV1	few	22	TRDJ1	TGTGCTCTTGGGGAAACCCTTTGGGTGGGTCAGCTATCGAGGGGGTACACCGATAAACTCATCTTT	CALGETLWVGQLSRGYTDKLIF
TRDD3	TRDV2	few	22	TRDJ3	TGTGCCTGTGACACACGCCCGAACCGACTGGGGCACCTCTCCTGGGACACCCGACAGATGTTCTTC	CACDTRPNRLGHLSWDTRQMFF
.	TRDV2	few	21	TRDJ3	TGTGCCTGTGACACGGCGAGGGGGTTACGGGTTCTTTCCTGGGACACCCGACAGATGTTTTTC	CACDTARGLRVLSWDTRQMFF
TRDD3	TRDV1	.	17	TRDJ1	TGTGCTCTTGGGGAACTTCAGGAACTGGGGGACACCGATAAACTCATCTTT	CALGELQELGDTDKLIF
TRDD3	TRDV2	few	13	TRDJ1	TGTGCCTGTGACACCGCCTGGGGGAACGAACTCATCTTT	CACDTAWGNELIF
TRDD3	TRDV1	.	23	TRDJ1	TGTGCTCTTGGGGACCCTTTCCTAATCCGGCGCTGGGGGAGCGTTGCGTACACCGATAAACTCATCTTT	CALGDPFLIRRWGSVAYTDKLIF
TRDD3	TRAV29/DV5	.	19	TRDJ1	TGTGCAGCAAGCTACATCTCTACTGGGGGATACCCCTACACCGATAAACTCATCTTT	CAASYISTGGYPYTDKLIF
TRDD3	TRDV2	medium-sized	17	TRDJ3	TGTGCCTGTGATACTGGGGGATACTCCTGGGACACCCGACAGATGTTTTTC	CACDTGGYSWDTRQMFF
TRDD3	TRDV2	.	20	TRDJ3	TGTGCCTGTGACACCGTTACTGGGGGATACGCTTCCTGGGACACCCGACAGATGTTTTTC	CACDTVTGGYASWDTRQMFF
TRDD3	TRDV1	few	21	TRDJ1	TGTGCTCTTGGGGAACTCCGTTCCCCTTTCCTACCTGGGGGATACCTCGATAAACTCATCTTT	CALGELRSPFLPGGYLDKLIF
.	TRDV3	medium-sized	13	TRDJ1	TGTGCCTTTAAGAGGCCCCTAGGAGATAAACTCATCTTT	CAFKRPLGDKLIF
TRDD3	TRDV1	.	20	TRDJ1	TGTGCTCTTGGGGAACTCGGGTACGTACTGGGGGCCTTGTACACCGATAAACTCATCTTT	CALGELGYVLGALYTDKLIF
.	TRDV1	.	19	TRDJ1	TGTGCTCTTGGGGAACGAGCCGGACCAAACCTTCTTACTGCGAATAAACTCATCTTT	CALGERAGPNLLTANKLIF
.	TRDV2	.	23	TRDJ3	TGTGCCTGTGACACCGCCGAATCCTGGGTGATACGCCCCAGCTCCTGGGCCACCCGACAGATGTTTTTC	CACDTAESWVIRPSSWATRQMFF
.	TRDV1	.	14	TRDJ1	TGTGCTCTTGGGGATGTCTCCGGGACCGATAAACTCATCTTT	CALGDVSGTDKLIF
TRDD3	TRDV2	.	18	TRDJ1	TGTGCCTGTGAAGAAAGTTCGGGTGGACTGGGGAACACCGATAAACTCATCTTT	CACEESSGGLGNTDKLIF
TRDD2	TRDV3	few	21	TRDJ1	TGTGCCTTTAACTCGAGGGCCTTCCTACGAGGGGATATTCCGTACACCGATAAACTCATCTTT	CAFNSRAFLRGDIPYTDKLIF
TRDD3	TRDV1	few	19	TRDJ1	TGTGCCCTTGGGGATACCCGGCCTTACCCCTTAATATACTGCGATAAACTCATCTTT	CALGDTRPYPLIYCDKLIF
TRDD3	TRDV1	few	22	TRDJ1	TGTGCTCTTGGGGAAGGTGCCTACTCCGAACTGGGGGGTTCCCCGTACACCGATAAACTCATCTTT	CALGEGAYSELGGSPYTDKLIF
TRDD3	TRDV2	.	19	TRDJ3	TGTGCCTGTGAGAAAGTACTGGGGGTTAGCTCCTGGGACACCCGACAGATGTTTTTC	CACEKVLGVSSWDTRQMFF
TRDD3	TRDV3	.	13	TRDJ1	TGTGCCTGTACGGGGGATCGGACCGATAAACTCATCTTT	CACTGDRTDKLIF
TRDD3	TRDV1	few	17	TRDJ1	TGTGCTCTTGGGGAAGGCCCAGTACTGGGGGATTCCGATAAACTCATCTTT	CALGEGPVLGDSDKLIF
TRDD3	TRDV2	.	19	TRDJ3	TGTGCCTGTGACACCGTAATGGGGGATAGCTCCTGGGACACCCGAAAGATGTTTTTC	CACDTVMGDSSWDTRKMFF
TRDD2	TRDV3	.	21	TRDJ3	TGTGCCTTTTCCCCCTTCCTACCGACTCTGGGGGCCACCTGGGACACCCGACAGATGTTTTTC	CAFSPFLPTLGATWDTRQMFF
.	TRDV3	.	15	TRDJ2	TGTGCCTCCCGAACTGGTGTACCTTTGACATCACCACTCTTCTTT	CASRTGVPLTSPLFF
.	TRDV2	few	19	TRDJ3	TGTGCCTGTGACAGCTGGGGACCCTCCTTCTCCTGGGACACCCGACAGATGTTTTTC	CACDSWGPSFSWDTRQMFF
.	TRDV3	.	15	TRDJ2	TGTGCCTGGGGGGACCCCAGAGCTTTGACAGCACAACTCTTCTTT	CAWGDPRALTAQLFF
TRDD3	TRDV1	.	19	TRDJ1	TGTGCTCTTGGGGAACTTGCCGACAACTGGGGGATGATCCCCGATAAACTCATCTTT	CALGELADNWGMIPDKLIF
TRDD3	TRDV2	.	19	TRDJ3	TGTGCCTGTGACCGCGTAATGGGGGAGAGCTCCTGGGACACCCGACAGATGTTTTTC	CACDRVMGESSWDTRQMFF
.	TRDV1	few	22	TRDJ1	TGTGCTCTTGGGATCCCTTCCTACGGGGAGGTGAGGGATACGCCCTGCACCGATAAACTCATCTTT	CALGIPSYGEVRDTPCTDKLIF
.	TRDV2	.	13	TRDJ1	TGTGCCTGTGACACGGGGGCTACCGATAAACTCATCTTT	CACDTGATDKLIF